The sequence of this T cell receptor beta chain was determined in a study of response to subunit inactivated influenza vaccine. CDR3 length equals 16 residues. From germline, CDR1 is MNHEY and CDR2 SVGAGI. The germline V and J ends were trimmed by 4 bases and 5 bases, with 19 bases remaining between them. This clonotype was seen repeatedly, ten times or more. Its antigen is not identified. Notes on the study in general: After each seasonal influenza vaccination, few new T cells are recruited, the authors suggested.

A single record per CDR3 protein comes from TCRdb applying MiXCR to the RT-PCR reads. The repertoire holds approximately 250,000 distinct CDR3 sequences, with 10% to 15% as singletons. Sequencing used non-naive T cells sorted from PBMCs, obtained around 14 days before vaccination. The rearrangement joins TRBV6-5 to TRBJ2-3, with D tentatively TRBD1 (6 bases). The receptor was isolated from a man aged 50-59 years who received an inactivated influenza vaccine. CDR3 nucleotides: TGTGCCAGCAGTTCAGCCCAGACGCCCAGGGGAGATACGCAGTATTTT. Translation: CASSSAQTPRGDTQYF.